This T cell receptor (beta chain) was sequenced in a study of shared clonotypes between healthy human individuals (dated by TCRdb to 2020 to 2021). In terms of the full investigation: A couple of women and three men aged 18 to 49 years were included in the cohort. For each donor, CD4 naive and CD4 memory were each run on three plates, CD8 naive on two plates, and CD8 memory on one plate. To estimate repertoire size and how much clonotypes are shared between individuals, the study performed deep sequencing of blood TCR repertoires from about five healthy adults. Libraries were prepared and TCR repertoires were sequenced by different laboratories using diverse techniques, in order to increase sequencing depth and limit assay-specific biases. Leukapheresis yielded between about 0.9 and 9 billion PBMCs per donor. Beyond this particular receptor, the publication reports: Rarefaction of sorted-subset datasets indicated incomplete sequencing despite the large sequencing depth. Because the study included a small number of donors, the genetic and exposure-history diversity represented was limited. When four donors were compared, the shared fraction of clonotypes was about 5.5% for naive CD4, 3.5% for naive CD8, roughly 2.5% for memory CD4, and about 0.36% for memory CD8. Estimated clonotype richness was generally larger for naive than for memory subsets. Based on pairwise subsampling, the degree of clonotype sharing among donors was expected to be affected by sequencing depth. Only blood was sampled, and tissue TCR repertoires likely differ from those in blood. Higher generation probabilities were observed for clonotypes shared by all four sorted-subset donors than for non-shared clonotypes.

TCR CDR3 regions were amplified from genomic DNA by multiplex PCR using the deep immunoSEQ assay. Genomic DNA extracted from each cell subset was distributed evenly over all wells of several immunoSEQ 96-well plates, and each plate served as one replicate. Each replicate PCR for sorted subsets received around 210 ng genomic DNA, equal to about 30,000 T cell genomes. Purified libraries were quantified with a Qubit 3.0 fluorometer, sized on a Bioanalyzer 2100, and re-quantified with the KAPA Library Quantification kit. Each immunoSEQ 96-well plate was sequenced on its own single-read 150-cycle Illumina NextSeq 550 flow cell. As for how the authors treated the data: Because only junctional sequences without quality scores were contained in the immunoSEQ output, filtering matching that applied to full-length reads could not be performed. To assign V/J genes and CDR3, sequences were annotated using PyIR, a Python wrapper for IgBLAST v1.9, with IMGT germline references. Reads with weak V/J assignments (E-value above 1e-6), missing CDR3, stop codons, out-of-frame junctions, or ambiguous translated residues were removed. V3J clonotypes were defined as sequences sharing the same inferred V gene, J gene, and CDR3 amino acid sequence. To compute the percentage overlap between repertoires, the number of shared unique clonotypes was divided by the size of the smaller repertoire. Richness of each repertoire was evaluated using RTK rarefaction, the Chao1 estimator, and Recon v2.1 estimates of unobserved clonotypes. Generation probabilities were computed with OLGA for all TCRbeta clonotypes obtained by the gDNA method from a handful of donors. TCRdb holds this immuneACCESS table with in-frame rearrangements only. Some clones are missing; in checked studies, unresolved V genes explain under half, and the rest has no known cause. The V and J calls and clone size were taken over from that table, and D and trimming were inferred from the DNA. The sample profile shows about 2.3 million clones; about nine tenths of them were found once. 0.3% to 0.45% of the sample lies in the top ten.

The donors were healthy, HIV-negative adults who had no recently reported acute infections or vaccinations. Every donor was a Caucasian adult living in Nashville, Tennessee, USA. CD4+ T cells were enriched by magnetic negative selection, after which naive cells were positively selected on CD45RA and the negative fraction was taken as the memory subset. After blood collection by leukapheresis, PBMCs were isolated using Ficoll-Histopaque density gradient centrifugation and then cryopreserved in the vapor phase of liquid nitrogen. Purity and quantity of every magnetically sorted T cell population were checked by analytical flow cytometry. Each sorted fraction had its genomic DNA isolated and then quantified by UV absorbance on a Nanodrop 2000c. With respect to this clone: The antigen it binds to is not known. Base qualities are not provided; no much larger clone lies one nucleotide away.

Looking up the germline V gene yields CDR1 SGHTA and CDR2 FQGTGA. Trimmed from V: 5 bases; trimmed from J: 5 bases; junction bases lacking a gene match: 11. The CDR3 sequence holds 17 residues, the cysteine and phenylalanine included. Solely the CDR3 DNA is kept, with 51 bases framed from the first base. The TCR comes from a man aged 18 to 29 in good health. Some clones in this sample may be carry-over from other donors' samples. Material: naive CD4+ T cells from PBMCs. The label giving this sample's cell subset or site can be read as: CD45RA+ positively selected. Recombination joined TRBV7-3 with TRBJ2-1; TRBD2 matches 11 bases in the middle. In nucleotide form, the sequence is TGTGCCAGCAGCCTAAAGGCCGGGACTAGCGGAAACAATGAGCAGTTCTTC. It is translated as CASSLKAGTSGNNEQFF.